The rows below give T cell receptor beta chains drawn from one sample of a study of T cells in Graves' hyperthyroidism and ophthalmopathy. TCRdb re-derived calls from the multiplex PCR reads in MiXCR, one entry per CDR3 protein. The sample records fewer than 650,000 distinct CDR3 sequences, approximately 15% being singletons. The source material was blood. The source of these receptors is a woman in her 30s with Graves' hyperthyroidism that later progressed to Graves' ophthalmopathy. Each CDR3 is given without its conserved first and last residue. A D gene is named only where the DNA matches it firmly.

cdr3_aa: SAAAPGPEEEQY; j_call: TRBJ2-7; d_call: .; v_call: TRBV20-1
cdr3_aa: ASSLVGVGRESSGNTIY; j_call: TRBJ1-3; d_call: .; v_call: TRBV5-1
cdr3_aa: ASSLEQASGANVLT; j_call: TRBJ2-6; d_call: .; v_call: TRBV5-1
cdr3_aa: ASSSLEAFPPGGEQF; j_call: TRBJ2-1; d_call: .; v_call: TRBV11-3
cdr3_aa: ASSEALTGQFNEQF; j_call: TRBJ2-1; d_call: .; v_call: TRBV2
cdr3_aa: ASSLSWRDAYGYT; j_call: TRBJ1-2; d_call: .; v_call: TRBV12-3/TRBV12-4
cdr3_aa: SAAYQPGQDLYEQY; j_call: TRBJ2-7; d_call: TRBD1; v_call: TRBV20-1
cdr3_aa: AKSEALGQPQH; j_call: TRBJ1-5; d_call: .; v_call: TRBV10-3
cdr3_aa: ASSQEKGSPLH; j_call: TRBJ1-6; d_call: .; v_call: TRBV3-1
cdr3_aa: ASRTGDSPLH; j_call: TRBJ1-6; d_call: TRBD1; v_call: TRBV6-2/TRBV6-3
cdr3_aa: ATSRGTSGVDTQY; j_call: TRBJ2-3; d_call: TRBD2; v_call: TRBV15
cdr3_aa: ASSGDRNYGYT; j_call: TRBJ1-2; d_call: .; v_call: TRBV6-1
cdr3_aa: ASSPRLAGSYEQF; j_call: TRBJ2-1; d_call: TRBD2; v_call: TRBV7-3
cdr3_aa: ASSPQAMTSANTGELF; j_call: TRBJ2-2; d_call: TRBD2; v_call: TRBV19
cdr3_aa: ASRTGQLEAF; j_call: TRBJ1-1; d_call: .; v_call: TRBV27
cdr3_aa: SARQGVSTNEKLF; j_call: TRBJ1-4; d_call: .; v_call: TRBV20-1
cdr3_aa: ASSQGQGYSGANVLT; j_call: TRBJ2-6; d_call: TRBD1; v_call: TRBV11-3
cdr3_aa: SARGTSGGTDTQY; j_call: TRBJ2-3; d_call: TRBD2; v_call: TRBV20-1
cdr3_aa: ASSEVAGKETQY; j_call: TRBJ2-5; d_call: .; v_call: TRBV6-1
cdr3_aa: ASSQERMANTEAF; j_call: TRBJ1-1; d_call: .; v_call: TRBV4-3
cdr3_aa: ASSPRGGASTEAF; j_call: TRBJ1-1; d_call: .; v_call: TRBV7-9
cdr3_aa: ASSHGGLSSGGYNEQF; j_call: TRBJ2-1; d_call: TRBD2; v_call: TRBV3-1
cdr3_aa: ASSRHQGSGYGYT; j_call: TRBJ1-2; d_call: .; v_call: TRBV12-3/TRBV12-4
cdr3_aa: ASTLWGRSNEAF; j_call: TRBJ1-1; d_call: .; v_call: TRBV12-3/TRBV12-4
cdr3_aa: SSTGTTTQETQY; j_call: TRBJ2-5; d_call: TRBD1; v_call: TRBV20-1
cdr3_aa: ASSLYAQGPGEQY; j_call: TRBJ2-7; d_call: .; v_call: TRBV28
cdr3_aa: ASSPPLGQGEQF; j_call: TRBJ2-1; d_call: TRBD1; v_call: TRBV18
cdr3_aa: ASGGMTEAF; j_call: TRBJ1-1; d_call: .; v_call: TRBV6-2/TRBV6-3
cdr3_aa: ASSGSLYGELF; j_call: TRBJ2-2; d_call: .; v_call: TRBV2